This record looks at one T cell receptor beta chain sequence and its context. The sample comes from a study of blood T cell repertoires in COVID-19. Across the whole study: Acute and convalescent COVID-19 specimens originated in the United States, Italy and Spain. The analysed material was cDNA or gDNA that came from T cells, B-cell-depleted T cells, or PBMCs.

Methods used by the authors: Estimates of nucleated cell counts were drawn from the amplification of reference gene primers. The table came from immunoSEQ multiplex PCR; TCRdb's copy has only in-frame clones and leaves some out. V and J calls and clone size come straight from that table; D and trimming were deduced from the DNA. The sample lists approximately 350,000 clones, around 87% occurring once. The Seattle patients joined while their infection was active and were tracked longitudinally afterward. The V end was cut by 4 bases, the J end by 3 bases, with 11 bases between. The length of the CDR3 is 14 residues. Germline CDR1 reads SGHRS; CDR2 reads YFSETQ.

This TCR derives from a woman aged 45 to 65 with COVID-19, enrolled during active disease. Sample: peripheral blood. The chain carries TRBV5-1 and TRBJ1-3, with D maybe TRBD1 (5 bases). As DNA, the CDR3 is TGCGCCAGCAGCACGGGGGTTTATGGAAACACCATATATTTT. Residues: CASSTGVYGNTIYF.